This TCR beta chain stems from a study of blood T cells in healthy people across ages. Worth noting for this clonotype: Its antigen is not known.

CDR3 length: 14 amino acids. Germline V gives CDR1 LGHNA, CDR2 YNFKEQ. V was clipped by 1 base and J by 6 bases, with 12 bases between them. It was with a sample-barcoded 5' primer and a J-beta primer mix that a second PCR of roughly 7 to 12 cycles was run. Sequencing yielded, for each sample, at least 3 million paired-end reads carrying CDR3. In TCRdb, the 5' RACE reads were re-called with MiXCR into one record per CDR3 protein. Among fewer than 2 million distinct CDR3 sequences, around 42% were seen once, and the ten largest hold roughly 23%. Overall study findings and caveats: Conclusively comparing naive with antigen-experienced cells was impossible with unsorted PBMCs. Both higher diversity and more naive CD4+ cells marked long-lived donors when set against aged donors.

The sequence came from a human donor in good health. This chain links TRBV4-2 with TRBJ1-2; D not certain. The sample consisted of blood. CDR3 DNA: TGTGCCAGCAGCCAAGGTGCAGGCCTAAATGGCTACACCTTC. This gives the protein CASSQGAGLNGYTF.